These 24 T cell receptor beta chains were all obtained from the same sample, sequenced in a study of early T cells in non-severe SARS-CoV-2 infection. One entry per CDR3 protein, called by TCRdb with MiXCR from the 5' RACE reads. In the table there are approximately 70,000 distinct CDR3 sequences, roughly a tenth of which are singletons. Sequenced material: whole blood, taken at baseline. The receptor source for this set is an adult who was a healthcare worker with PCR-confirmed SARS-CoV-2 infection or an uninfected control (not recorded which).

There are a few counts of this clonotype. The CDR3 spells CASKGGWNTGELFF. The CDR3 DNA reads as TGTGCCAGCAAGGGAGGATGGAACACCGGGGAGCTGTTTTTT. The genes are TRBV2 and TRBJ2-2, with a tentative D call TRBD2 (6 bases). V was trimmed by 7 bases and J by 1 base, leaving 10 bases between them. This CDR3 is 14 amino acids long. Germline V gene lookup returns CDR1 SNHLY and CDR2 FYNNEI.

This clonotype was counted a few times. The V and J genes are TRBV10-3 and TRBJ1-6, with D perhaps matching TRBD1 (6 bases). CDR1 is ENHRY, CDR2 SYGVKD, per germline. The CDR3 is 13 residues long. V gave up 4 bases and J gave up 10 bases, with 11 bases separating them. This chain's CDR3 is CAISAGAESPLHF. In DNA form, the CDR3 reads TGTGCCATCAGTGCGGGGGCGGAATCACCCCTCCACTTT.

This clonotype was seen a few times. This chain uses TRBV5-1 with TRBJ1-1; 7 bases are shared with TRBD1. V was pared by 1 base and J by 8 bases, with 11 bases of the junction left unmatched. CDR1 is SGHRS and CDR2 is YFSETQ in the germline V gene. The CDR3 spans 15 residues. CDR3: CASSLSGQNYGEAFF. In DNA, the CDR3 is TGCGCCAGCAGCTTGTCGGGACAGAATTACGGGGAAGCTTTCTTT.

The sample holds a few counts of this clonotype. This chain links TRBV27 with TRBJ1-6, with 7 bases that match TRBD1. Germline V lookup: CDR1 MNHEY, CDR2 SMNVEV (reference sequence). V shed 6 bases, J shed 4 bases, and the junction held 3 bases outside the gene matches. This CDR3 is built from 14 residues. The chain's CDR3 is CASRPGQYNSPLHF. As DNA, the CDR3 is TGTGCCAGCAGGCCGGGACAGTATAATTCACCCCTCCACTTT.

This clonotype showed up many times. The chain combines TRBV30 with TRBJ2-7, with no clear D. Trimming shortened V by 2 bases and J by 3 bases, and 11 bases separated the two germline ends. Germline CDR1 and CDR2: GTSNPN and SVGIG (reference sequence). The CDR3 is 13 residues long. The chain's CDR3 is CAWSFGPDYEQYF. The DNA for the CDR3 is TGTGCCTGGAGTTTTGGGCCAGACTACGAGCAGTACTTC.

J is TRBJ1-4 and V is TRBV2; 8 nucleotides align to TRBD1. With V trimmed by 11 bases and J by 6 bases, 11 bases remained unmatched. Per germline, CDR1 SNHLY and CDR2 FYNNEI. The CDR3 runs 14 residues. In DNA, the CDR3 is TGTGCCGGTGATTCCGGGACAGGATATGAAAAACTGTTTTTT. It translates to CAGDSGTGYEKLFF.

There are a few counts of this clonotype. The rearrangement uses TRBV11-3 and TRBJ2-2, with 9 bases fitting TRBD2. This CDR3 has 15 residues. The trim removed 5 bases at V and 6 bases at J, leaving 7 bases unmatched. The germline V gene encodes CDR1 SGHNT and CDR2 YENEEA. The chain's CDR3 is CASSPRLAGSGELFF. Written as DNA, the CDR3 is TGTGCCAGCAGCCCCCGGCTAGCGGGGTCCGGGGAGCTGTTTTTT.

The chain uses TRBV7-3 and TRBJ2-7; D is possibly TRBD2 (6 bases). V gave up 5 bases and J gave up 2 bases, with 13 bases separating them. CDR3 length: 14 residues. Germline V CDR1 and CDR2: SGHTA, FQGTGA. Here the CDR3 reads CASSPTGGAYEQYF. CDR3 sequence (DNA): TGTGCCAGCAGCCCTACTGGAGGGGCCTACGAGCAGTACTTC.

V gene TRBV3-1 combines with J gene TRBJ1-2; a possible D gene is TRBD1 (5 bases). Trimming took off 4 bases at V and 6 bases at J, with 21 bases between the two ends. Germline loops: CDR1 LGHDT, CDR2 YNNKEL (reference sequence). The length of the CDR3 is 16 residues. The CDR3 DNA reads TGTGCCAGCAGCCCCCTCCCTTCCCCGGGGGGGAATGGCTACACCTTC. Translation gives CASSPLPSPGGNGYTF.

The chain recombines TRBV23-1 with TRBJ1-5, with D maybe TRBD1 (6 bases). TRBV23-1 is flagged as an ORF with uncertain function. Trimming pared 9 bases from V and 0 bases from J, leaving 21 bases between. The CDR3 sequence is 17 residues long. CDR3 DNA: TGCGCCAGAATTCGTCCGGGCAGGGGTTATAGCAATCAGCCCCAGCATTTT. Its translation is CARIRPGRGYSNQPQHF.

This clonotype came up many times. This chain links TRBV11-2 with TRBJ1-2, with 7 positions matching TRBD1. V shed 6 bases, J shed 4 bases, and the junction held 14 bases outside the gene matches. CDR1 and CDR2 (germline): SGHAT, FQNNGV. The CDR3 runs 16 residues. CDR3 region: CASREIRDSVGYGYTF. The DNA for the CDR3 is TGTGCCAGCAGGGAAATCCGGGACAGTGTAGGCTATGGCTACACCTTC.

This clonotype was seen only a few times. The chain carries TRBV5-1 and TRBJ1-1; a possible D gene is TRBD1 (5 bases). V lost 5 bases and J lost 1, with 12 bases in between. This CDR3 comprises 14 residues. Per the germline V gene, CDR1 is SGHRS and CDR2 is YFSETQ. This CDR3 reads CASRWGLSNTEAFF. The CDR3 DNA is TGCGCCAGCAGATGGGGGTTATCGAACACTGAAGCTTTCTTT.

This clonotype was counted ten times or more. This chain connects TRBV7-9 to TRBJ2-1; 7 nucleotides align to TRBD2. Germline CDR1 SEHNR, CDR2 FQNEAQ (reference sequence). V lost 1 base and J lost 6; bases outside the gene matches: 3. The CDR3 covers 14 residues. The CDR3 nucleotides are TGTGCCAGCAGCTTAGGGGGAGGGACCAATGAGCAGTTCTTC. It yields the protein CASSLGGGTNEQFF.

This clonotype was counted only a few times. CDR3 protein: CASSEILDQVNTEAFF. CDR3 DNA sequence: TGTGCCAGCAGTGAGATTTTGGACCAGGTCAACACTGAAGCTTTCTTT. The chain has TRBV2 and TRBJ1-1; D remains ambiguous. The CDR3 sequence is 16 residues long. The ends were cut back, 3 bases at V and 2 bases at J, with 16 bases in the middle. Germline CDR1 and CDR2: SNHLY and FYNNEI.

The CDR3 region has the DNA TGTGCCAGCAGTTTCGGGCAGAACTATGGCTACACCTTC. Encoded protein: CASSFGQNYGYTF. V gene TRBV12-3 or TRBV12-4 combines with J gene TRBJ1-2; no reliable D call. V lost 3 bases and J 2 bases, leaving 7 bases between the germline ends. CDR3 size: 13 residues.

The sample holds a few counts of this clonotype. The chain couples TRBV5-6 to TRBJ2-7, with D possibly being TRBD2 (6 bases). In germline, CDR1 is SGHDT, CDR2 YYEEEE. The V end lost 0 bases, the J end lost 6 bases, and 13 bases lay between the germline ends. The length of the CDR3 is 14 residues. In nucleotides, the CDR3 is TGTGCCAGCAGCTTGGTCGGAGGGACGGGCGAGCAGTACTTC. This gives the protein CASSLVGGTGEQYF. Variable domain in full (rest from reference TRBV5-6 and TRBJ2-7): DAGVTQSPTHLIKTRGQQVTLRCSPKSGHDTVSWYQQALGQGPQFIFQYYEEEERQRGNFPDRFSGHQFPNYSSELNVNALLLGDSALYLCASSLVGGTGEQYFGPGTRLTVT.

The CDR3 here is CASSRQGSAGYTF. The CDR3 nucleotides read TGTGCCAGCAGTCGACAGGGGTCCGCTGGCTACACCTTC. The rearrangement uses TRBV12-3 or TRBV12-4 and TRBJ1-2, with 8 bases lining up with TRBD1. The CDR3 is made up of 13 amino acids. With 5 bases clipped from V and 7 bases from J, the junction kept 6 bases outside the gene matches.

This clonotype turned up a few times. Germline and junction disagree at one end, which may indicate a read error. The V call is TRBV4-3, the J call TRBJ2-7; TRBD2 aligns across 7 bases. The CDR3 runs 13 residues. Germline values: CDR1 LGHNA, CDR2 YSLEER. The CDR3 region is CVSSPGTIYEQYF. The CDR3 DNA reads TGCGTCAGCAGCCCCGGGACTATCTACGAGCAGTACTTC.

This clonotype was seen repeatedly, ten times or more. V gene TRBV5-6 combines with J gene TRBJ2-2, with D maybe TRBD1 (5 bases). V was shortened by 2 bases and J by 6 bases, with 23 bases between the two germline ends. CDR1 is SGHDT and CDR2 is YYEEEE in the germline V gene. The CDR3 runs 18 residues. CDR3 sequence (DNA): TGTGCCAGCAGCTTCCTGACAGTTCTGGGGTCTTCGTCCGGGGAGCTGTTTTTT. Protein product: CASSFLTVLGSSSGELFF.

The CDR3 loop is CASGNLLGLDEQYF. The CDR3 nucleotides read TGTGCCAGCGGAAACCTGTTGGGTTTGGACGAGCAGTACTTC. The chain carries TRBV7-9 and TRBJ2-7; D is unclear. Trimming cost V 8 bases and J 5 bases, with 19 bases left between them. CDR3 length: 14 amino acids. Germline assignment: CDR1 SEHNR and CDR2 FQNEAQ (reference sequence).

The CDR3 coding sequence is TGTGCCAGCAGTTTTGAGGGGACACCCCTCCACTTT. Translation gives CASSFEGTPLHF. This chain connects TRBV12-3 or TRBV12-4 to TRBJ1-6; maybe TRBD1 (5 bases). V was clipped by 3 bases and J by 11 bases, with 8 bases between them. The CDR3 is made up of 12 amino acids.

This clonotype has just a few counts. V usage is TRBV19 and J usage is TRBJ1-6; a possible D gene is TRBD1 (6 bases). This CDR3 is 19 amino acids long. Trimming removed 7 bases at V and 7 bases at J, with 29 bases between. Germline-derived CDR1 and CDR2 are LNHDA and SQIVND (reference sequence). CDR3 bases: TGTGCCAGTACTCGGAGGCTCAGCGACGGAGTAAGGGGGAATTCACCCCTCCACTTT. Translation: CASTRRLSDGVRGNSPLHF. The variable domain in full, completed from reference TRBV19 and TRBJ1-6, reads DGGITQSPKYLFRKEGQNVTLSCEQNLNHDAMYWYRQDPGQGLRLIYYSQIVNDFQKGDIAEGYSVSREKKESFPLTVTSAQKNPTAFYLCASTRRLSDGVRGNSPLHFGNGTRLTVT.

The chain links TRBV5-5 to TRBJ2-3; TRBD1 matches at 9 bases. Germline V lookup: CDR1 SGHKS, CDR2 YYEKEE (reference sequence). The CDR3 is made up of 16 amino acids. Unmatched junction bases numbered 7, after V lost 3 bases and J lost 2 bases. The CDR3 DNA follows: TGTGCCAGCAGCTCGGGGGGACAGGGACCCACAGATACGCAGTATTTT. This sequence encodes CASSSGGQGPTDTQYF.

This chain uses TRBV5-1 with TRBJ2-7, with TRBD1 as a possible D gene (6 bases). Trimming pared 2 bases from V and 5 bases from J, leaving 14 bases between. This CDR3 comprises 14 residues. The germline CDR1 and CDR2 sequences are SGHRS and YFSETQ. CDR3 sequence (DNA): TGCGCCAGCAGCTTAGGGGCAGGGGTTGACGAGCAGTACTTC. Protein sequence: CASSLGAGVDEQYF.